These 11 T cell receptor beta chains came from one sample sequenced in a study of cytomegalovirus exposure and HLA in healthy donors. The PCR was carried out with 60 Vbeta primers and 13 Jbeta primers. Method: immunoSEQ multiplex PCR; TCRdb's copy keeps in-frame clones and lacks some. This sample yields approximately 160,000 clones, of which about 73% are seen a single time; less than 15% belongs to the top ten. The sample was PBMCs. Every receptor here comes from a woman in her 50s in good health and CMV-seropositive.

This clone was seen just once. The rearrangement links TRBV7-6 to TRBJ1-1; D possibly corresponds to TRBD1 (5 bases). The CDR3 is 13 amino acids. Deletions cut 3 bases from V and 3 bases from J, with 8 bases between. Germline loops: CDR1 SGHVS, CDR2 FNYEAQ. DNA of the CDR3: TGTGCCAGCAGCTTGCAGGGCGACACTGAAGCTTTCTTT. This sequence encodes CASSLQGDTEAFF.

This clone was recorded only once. The V gene is TRBV30, the J gene TRBJ1-4; D not resolved. Germline V gives CDR1 GTSNPN, CDR2 SVGIG (reference sequence). This CDR3 contains 13 residues. V was clipped by 3 bases and J by 7 bases, with 12 bases between them. The CDR3 DNA reads as TGTGCCTGGAGCTTGATTGAGGTTGAAAAACTGTTTTTT. This sequence encodes CAWSLIEVEKLFF.

The CDR3 nucleotides read TGCAGCGTTAAACAGGACAGGGAAGCTTTCTTT. Its translation: CSVKQDREAFF. V gene TRBV29-1 combines with J gene TRBJ1-1; the match to TRBD1 covers 7 bases. CDR1 and CDR2 from the germline V gene are SQVTM and ANQGSEA. The CDR3 is 11 amino acids. Trimming cost V 5 bases and J 8 bases; bases outside gene matches: 5.

V is TRBV4-1 and J is TRBJ1-5; D may be TRBD1 (6 bases). This CDR3 is built from 15 residues. Trimming shortened V by 1 base and J by 6 bases, and 13 bases separated the two germline ends. Germline V gene data show CDR1 as MGHRA and CDR2 as YSYEKL. The CDR3 sequence: CASSQGGQKGQPQHF. DNA for the CDR3: TGCGCCAGCAGCCAAGGTGGACAGAAGGGTCAGCCCCAGCATTTT.

The V call is TRBV5-4, the J call TRBJ2-2; 8 bases agree with TRBD2. The CDR3 covers 15 residues. J was trimmed by 10 bases and V by 7 bases; bases with no gene match: 15. The germline gives CDR1 SGHNT, CDR2 YYREEE (reference sequence). CDR3 amino acids: CASGYNPGGLEELFF. The CDR3 DNA sequence: TGTGCCAGCGGATACAATCCGGGGGGGCTGGAGGAGCTGTTTTTT.

The chain links TRBV29-1 to TRBJ1-4, with a weak D call TRBD1 (6 bases). This CDR3 spans 15 amino acids. Per the germline V gene, CDR1 is SQVTM and CDR2 is ANQGSEA. Trimming removed 7 bases from V and 0 bases from J, with 15 bases in between. CDR3 region: CSAKGTPATNEKLFF. The CDR3 coding sequence is TGCAGCGCCAAAGGGACACCTGCAACTAATGAAAAACTGTTTTTT.

This rearrangement joins TRBV5-1 to TRBJ1-6; a possible D gene is TRBD1 (5 bases). Trimming removed 0 bases at V and 9 bases at J, with 13 bases between. Germline-derived CDR1 and CDR2 are SGHRS and YFSETQ. The CDR3 runs to 15 residues. The chain's CDR3 is CASSLGSGSGSPLHF. CDR3 in DNA: TGCGCCAGCAGCTTGGGGTCAGGGTCCGGTTCACCCCTCCACTTT.

The chain is built from TRBV9 and TRBJ1-1; D ambiguous. The CDR3 consists of 13 residues. Germline lookup yields CDR1 SGDLS and CDR2 YYNGEE. V shed 1 base and J shed 4 bases, with 8 bases lying between them. Here the CDR3 DNA reads TGTGCCAGCAGCGTATATGAGGGCACTGAAGCTTTCTTT. This codes for CASSVYEGTEAFF.

The chain is built from TRBV4-2 and TRBJ1-4, with a tentative D call TRBD1 (5 bases). This CDR3 is 17 amino acids long. V dropped 3 bases and J dropped 2 bases, with 16 bases sitting between them. Germline V gives CDR1 LGHNA, CDR2 YNFKEQ. The CDR3 DNA reads as TGTGCCAGCAGCCAGTCCGGGTGGGCAGGGACTAATGAAAAACTGTTTTTT. Protein product: CASSQSGWAGTNEKLFF.

V usage is TRBV5-4 and J usage is TRBJ1-4, with 11 bases that match TRBD1. CDR1 is SGHNT and CDR2 is YYREEE in the germline V gene (reference sequence). Trimming took 4 bases from V and 8 from J; bases not matched to a gene: 7. The CDR3 runs to 15 residues. CDR3 nucleotide sequence: TGTGCCAGCAGCAACCCGGGACAGGGGGAAGAAAAACTGTTTTTT. This encodes CASSNPGQGEEKLFF.

There are a few counts of this clone. The CDR3 DNA follows: TGTGCCAGCAGCTTCGGCCTCGGGGACACTGAAGCTTTCTTT. Its translation: CASSFGLGDTEAFF. The chain couples TRBV5-4 to TRBJ1-1; D not certain. The ends were cut back, 2 bases at V and 3 bases at J, with 11 bases in the middle. The germline CDR1 and CDR2 sequences are SGHNT and YYREEE (reference sequence). The CDR3 spans 14 residues. Full variable domain (rest looked up from reference TRBV5-4 and TRBJ1-1): ETGVTQSPTHLIKTRGQQVTLRCSSQSGHNTVSWYQQALGQGPQFIFQYYREEENGRGNFPPRFSGLQFPNYSSELNVNALELDDSALYLCASSFGLGDTEAFFGQGTRLTVV.